The 27 T cell receptor beta chains given below trace back to one sample, sequenced in a study of T cell responses to AZD1222 COVID-19 vaccine. The protocol was immunoSEQ multiplex PCR, while the TCRdb copy is restricted to in-frame clones and leaves out a portion. The sample shows roughly 260,000 clones, about 92% of them seen only once. Sequences were derived from peripheral blood, sampled on day 0 of AZD1222 vaccination. The source of these receptors is an adult in good health.

In DNA form, the CDR3 reads TGTGCCAGCAGTGAAGACGGATCCTATGGCTACACCTTC. Protein: CASSEDGSYGYTF. This chain links TRBV2 with TRBJ1-2; D unresolved. The CDR3 extends over 13 amino acids. CDR1 SNHLY and CDR2 FYNNEI come from the germline V gene. The germline V and J ends were trimmed by 1 base and 4 bases, with 7 bases remaining between them.

This clone appeared many times. CDR3 DNA sequence: TGTGCCAGCAGACCGCCTTGGGGGGGTGGCAATGAGCAGTTCTTC. Translated: CASRPPWGGGNEQFF. The genes are TRBV7-9 and TRBJ2-1; 7 positions match TRBD2. Germline V gene sequence: CDR1 SEHNR, CDR2 FQNEAQ (reference sequence). V shed 6 bases and J 6 bases; nucleotides not matched to a gene: 11. The CDR3 has 15 residues.

Comment on this clone: Different DNA sequences within this sample yield the same CDR3. The chain couples TRBV4-1 to TRBJ1-4, with 10 bases identical to TRBD1. V lost 2 bases, J lost 6 bases, and 3 bases stayed unmatched. Germline loops: CDR1 MGHRA, CDR2 YSYEKL. The CDR3 has 15 amino acids. The CDR3 nucleotides are TGCGCCAGCAGCCAACCGGGACAGGGGTATGAAAAACTGTTTTTT. Amino acids: CASSQPGQGYEKLFF.

The chain recombines TRBV2 with TRBJ1-5; TRBD1 aligns across 12 bases. Germline CDR1 SNHLY, CDR2 FYNNEI. The CDR3 has 14 amino acids. After removal of 8 bases from V and 7 bases from J, the junction contained 6 bases not matched to a gene. The CDR3 DNA is TGTGCCAGCTTGGGGGACAGGGGGCGACAGCCCCAGCATTTT. It specifies CASLGDRGRQPQHF. Filled out from reference TRBV2 and TRBJ1-5, the complete variable domain reads EPEVTQTPSHQVTQMGQEVILRCVPISNHLYFYWYRQILGQKVEFLVSFYNNEISEKSEIFDDQFSVERPDGSNFTLKIRSTKLEDSAMYFCASLGDRGRQPQHFGDGTRLSIL.

The CDR3 is CASSFGPGQLEAFF. The CDR3, as DNA: TGTGCCAGCAGTTTTGGGCCGGGACAGTTAGAAGCTTTCTTT. The genes are TRBV28 and TRBJ1-1; 7 bases align to TRBD1. Germline lookup yields CDR1 MDHEN and CDR2 SYDVKM. V was pared by 3 bases and J by 8 bases, with 9 bases of the junction left unmatched. CDR3 length: 14 amino acids.

This chain links TRBV27 with TRBJ1-2; D not certain. The germline V and J ends were trimmed by 0 bases and 4 bases, with 6 bases remaining between them. CDR3 length: 13 residues. Per germline, CDR1 MNHEY and CDR2 SMNVEV (reference sequence). This CDR3 reads CASSLSASYGYTF. CDR3 DNA sequence: TGTGCCAGCAGTTTATCGGCTTCCTATGGCTACACCTTC.

The J gene is TRBJ1-3, the V gene TRBV4-1; the D is unclear. V lost 0 bases, J lost 9 bases, and 21 bases lay in between. This CDR3 is built from 17 residues. Germline V gene sequence: CDR1 MGHRA, CDR2 YSYEKL. The chain's CDR3 is CASSQEGSGGPWATIYF. The CDR3 DNA reads as TGCGCCAGCAGCCAAGAGGGGTCGGGTGGCCCCTGGGCCACCATATATTTT.

CDR3 sequence reads: CASSLRSNEQFF. The CDR3 DNA reads TGCGCCAGCAGCTTGAGGTCCAATGAGCAGTTCTTC. V is TRBV5-1 and J is TRBJ2-1; D gene ambiguous. The V gene's germline CDR1 is SGHRS and CDR2 YFSETQ. The V end lost 1 base, the J end lost 6 bases, and 5 bases lay between the germline ends. The CDR3 runs to 12 residues.

V is TRBV3-1 (or the pseudogene TRBV3-2) and J is TRBJ2-5, with TRBD2 matching over 7 bases. Germline V gives CDR1 LGHDT, CDR2 YNNKEL (reference sequence). This CDR3 spans 16 amino acids. V was pared by 3 bases and J by 2 bases, with 9 bases of the junction left unmatched. DNA of the CDR3: TGTGCCAGCAGCCACCCCGGCCTAGCGGCGCAAGAGACCCAGTACTTC. Translating gives CASSHPGLAAQETQYF.

V usage is TRBV4-1 and J usage is TRBJ1-1, with D perhaps matching TRBD1 (5 bases). CDR3 length: 15 residues. V was shortened by 4 bases and J by 1 base, with 13 bases between the two germline ends. Germline CDR1 is MGHRA and CDR2 is YSYEKL. CDR3 amino acids: CASSPLGGGNTEAFF. CDR3 nucleotide sequence: TGCGCCAGCAGCCCCCTGGGGGGAGGGAACACTGAAGCTTTCTTT.

The chain uses TRBV3-1 (or the pseudogene TRBV3-2) and TRBJ2-7; no clear D. CDR3 length: 13 amino acids. The germline V gene encodes CDR1 LGHDT and CDR2 YNNKEL (reference sequence). Trimming left V 1 base short and J 0 bases short, with 4 bases between. The CDR3 region has the DNA TGTGCCAGCAGCCAAGTCGCCTCCTACGAGCAGTACTTC. As protein: CASSQVASYEQYF.

CDR3 nucleotide sequence: TGTGCCAGCAGTTACGCCGCCGGGCAGCCGAGGAACACTGAAGCTTTCTTT. Translating gives CASSYAAGQPRNTEAFF. The chain combines TRBV6-2 or TRBV6-3 with TRBJ1-1; D ambiguous. Germline V gene sequence: CDR1 MNHEY, CDR2 SVGEGT. Deletions cut 2 bases from V and 1 base from J, with 17 bases between. The CDR3 loop spans 17 amino acids.

The rearrangement uses TRBV15 and TRBJ1-6, with D tentatively TRBD1 (6 bases). This CDR3 is built from 16 residues. The germline V and J ends were trimmed by 5 bases and 5 bases, with 16 bases remaining between them. Germline assignment: CDR1 LNHNV and CDR2 YYDKDF (reference sequence). CDR3 sequence (DNA): TGTGCCACCAGCCCCCGGACAGCGGGGGATAATTCACCCCTCCACTTT. Translation: CATSPRTAGDNSPLHF.

The V gene is TRBV19, the J gene TRBJ2-7, with D tentatively TRBD2 (6 bases). The V gene's germline CDR1 is LNHDA and CDR2 SQIVND (reference sequence). The CDR3 consists of 14 residues. Trimming removed 3 bases from V and 2 bases from J, with 11 bases in between. CDR3 nucleotide sequence: TGTGCCAGTAGTATCGCACCGGGGGCCTACGAGCAGTACTTC. Translation: CASSIAPGAYEQYF.

The chain couples TRBV15 to TRBJ2-2, with D hard to call. V was pared by 0 bases and J by 4 bases, with 12 bases between. In germline, CDR1 is LNHNV, CDR2 YYDKDF (reference sequence). The CDR3 consists of 16 residues. CDR3 amino acids: CATSRDLVGGTGELFF. The CDR3 nucleotides read TGTGCCACCAGCAGAGACCTCGTCGGCGGCACCGGGGAGCTGTTTTTT. The whole variable domain, filled in from reference TRBV15 and TRBJ2-2, reads DAMVIQNPRYQVTQFGKPVTLSCSQTLNHNVMYWYQQKSSQAPKLLFHYYDKDFNNEADTPDNFQSRRPNTSFCFLDIRSPGLGDTAMYLCATSRDLVGGTGELFFGEGSRLTVL.

This chain connects TRBV5-1 to TRBJ1-5; the D gene is possibly TRBD1 (6 bases). CDR3 length: 15 amino acids. V was pared by 1 base and J by 5 bases, with 13 bases between. CDR1 and CDR2 (germline): SGHRS, YFSETQ. The CDR3 sequence: CASSLRGGRDQPQHF. Here the CDR3 DNA reads TGCGCCAGCAGCTTGAGGGGGGGCAGGGATCAGCCCCAGCATTTT.

The chain employs TRBV19 and TRBJ2-3; 9 positions match TRBD1. The ends lost 4 bases at V and 4 bases at J; junction bases unmatched: 15. CDR1 is LNHDA and CDR2 is SQIVND in the germline V gene (reference sequence). The length of the CDR3 is 18 residues. The CDR3 loop is CASSTPLAGTGNADTQYF. The CDR3 DNA reads as TGTGCCAGTAGTACCCCATTGGCCGGGACAGGGAACGCAGATACGCAGTATTTT.

The chain couples TRBV28 to TRBJ2-3; 9 bases match TRBD2. CDR3 length: 18 residues. The germline CDR1 and CDR2 sequences are MDHEN and SYDVKM. The J segment lost 5 bases and the V segment lost 3 bases, leaving 15 bases of the junction unmatched. The CDR3 nucleotides are TGTGCCAGCAGTTTGTTGGGTGCTGCGGGGGGGCGAGAAGATACGCAGTATTTT. This gives the protein CASSLLGAAGGREDTQYF.

The CDR3 sequence is CASSQVPGAGDTQYF. As DNA, the CDR3 is TGTGCCAGCAGCCAAGTCCCGGGGGCGGGCGATACGCAGTATTTT. The chain links TRBV3-1 (or the pseudogene TRBV3-2) to TRBJ2-3, with D perhaps assigned TRBD1 or TRBD2 (6 bases each). The germline gives CDR1 LGHDT, CDR2 YNNKEL (reference sequence). Trimming stripped 1 base from V and 6 bases from J, with 14 bases between. CDR3 size: 15 residues.

The chain employs TRBV4-1 and TRBJ2-7, with D perhaps TRBD1 (6 bases). The CDR3 totals 15 residues. Germline values: CDR1 MGHRA, CDR2 YSYEKL. V lost 1 base and J lost 0, with 10 bases in between. CDR3 coding DNA: TGCGCCAGCAGCCAAGTCCCGACAGGCTCCTACGAGCAGTACTTC. This gives the protein CASSQVPTGSYEQYF.

V is TRBV3-1 (or the pseudogene TRBV3-2) and J is TRBJ2-3; weak D call: TRBD2 (5 bases). This CDR3 has 15 residues. Germline CDR1 and CDR2: LGHDT and YNNKEL (reference sequence). The V end was cut by 6 bases, the J end by 0 bases, with 13 bases between. CDR3 sequence (DNA): TGTGCCAGCAGTCGAGGACTGTCTAGCACAGATACGCAGTATTTT. Its protein is CASSRGLSSTDTQYF.

The chain combines TRBV28 with TRBJ2-2, with D unclear. This CDR3 comprises 12 residues. Deletions cut 2 bases from V and 5 bases from J, with 3 bases between. CDR1 is MDHEN, CDR2 SYDVKM, per germline. This CDR3 is CASSLRTGELFF. CDR3 nucleotides: TGTGCCAGCAGTTTACGGACCGGGGAGCTGTTTTTT.

The genes are TRBV7-2 and TRBJ1-1; the D is unclear. Trimming cost V 2 bases and J 1 base, with 5 bases left between them. CDR1 and CDR2 (germline): SGHTA, FQGNSA. This CDR3 is 13 amino acids long. The CDR3 region has the DNA TGTGCCAGCAGCTTAACAGAGAACACTGAAGCTTTCTTT. This codes for CASSLTENTEAFF.

The J gene is TRBJ2-3, the V gene TRBV5-6; maybe TRBD2 (5 bases). Germline CDR1 and CDR2: SGHDT and YYEEEE. V lost 1 base, J lost 0 bases, and 9 bases lay in between. This CDR3 has 15 residues. The CDR3 loop is CASSLLQRSTDTQYF. The DNA of the CDR3 is TGTGCCAGCAGCTTGTTACAGCGGAGCACAGATACGCAGTATTTT.

This clone appeared a single time. This chain joins TRBV3-1 (or the pseudogene TRBV3-2) and TRBJ2-3; D is possibly TRBD1 (5 bases). The germline CDR1 and CDR2 sequences are LGHDT and YNNKEL (reference sequence). This CDR3 has 13 residues. Trimming pared 7 bases from V and 7 bases from J, leaving 15 bases between. DNA of the CDR3: TGTGCCAGCACCGCAGGGCCACCGAATACGCAGTATTTT. Protein: CASTAGPPNTQYF.

This clone was seen only once. The chain is built from TRBV2 and TRBJ1-1, with D perhaps TRBD1 (5 bases). The V gene lost 7 bases and the J gene lost 7 bases, with 16 bases spanning the gap. CDR1 is SNHLY and CDR2 is FYNNEI in the germline V gene. This CDR3 is built from 13 residues. The CDR3 loop reads CASTRSPGGEAFF. For the CDR3, the DNA is TGTGCCAGCACCCGAAGCCCGGGGGGTGAAGCTTTCTTT.

The chain links TRBV15 to TRBJ2-7, with 8 nucleotides matching TRBD1. Germline V gene data show CDR1 as LNHNV and CDR2 as YYDKDF (reference sequence). Trimming removed 1 base from V and 4 bases from J; junction bases left unmatched: 9. CDR3 length equals 16 residues. The DNA for the CDR3 is TGTGCCACCAGCAGAGTAAGGACAGGGTCTCGATACGAGCAGTACTTC. Translating gives CATSRVRTGSRYEQYF.